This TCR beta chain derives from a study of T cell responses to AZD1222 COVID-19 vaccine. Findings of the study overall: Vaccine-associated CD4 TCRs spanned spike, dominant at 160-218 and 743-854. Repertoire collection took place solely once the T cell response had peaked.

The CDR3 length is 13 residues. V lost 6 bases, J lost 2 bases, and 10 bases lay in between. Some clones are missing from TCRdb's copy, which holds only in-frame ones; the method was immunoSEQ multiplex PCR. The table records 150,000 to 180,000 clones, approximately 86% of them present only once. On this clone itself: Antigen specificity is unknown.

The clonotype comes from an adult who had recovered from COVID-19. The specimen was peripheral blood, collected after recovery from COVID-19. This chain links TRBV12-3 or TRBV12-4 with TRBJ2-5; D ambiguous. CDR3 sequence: CASRPEVQETQYF. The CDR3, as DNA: TGTGCCAGCAGGCCAGAGGTTCAAGAGACCCAGTACTTC.